This T cell receptor (beta chain) appears in the sequencing data of a study of T cell clonality in common variable immunodeficiency. Study-level findings and limits: Compared with controls, CVID subjects had fewer shared TCRbeta clones. The cause of increased CVID clonality remains unclear without subpopulation sequencing.

This clone was detected a few times. The antigen remains unidentified. A read error may produce the germline difference seen at one junction end. Sequencing ends 3 residues short of the CDR3 end; the germline J gene provides the rest. Germline CDR1 SGHTA, CDR2 FQGNSA. The CDR3 is 15 residues long. Profiling relied on immunoSEQ multiplex PCR, and the TCRdb table lists in-frame clones only, not all of them. The table lists about 43,000 clones, with no singletons. Sequencing input: peripheral blood mononuclear cells. The sequence was obtained from a person between 18 and 69 years old in good health. The chain has TRBV7-2 and TRBJ1-1; D not certain. The CDR3 spells CASSLAIRLNIEAFF. CDR3 DNA (partial): TGTGCCAGCAGCTTAGCGATACGTCTCAACATTGAA.